This TCR beta chain was captured in a study of blood T cells in healthy people across ages. Using a J-beta primer mix together with a sample-barcoded 5' primer, a second PCR was run for roughly 6 to 12 cycles. MiXCR was run by TCRdb on the 5' RACE reads, yielding one entry per CDR3 protein. The sample contains around 800,000 distinct CDR3 sequences, roughly 46% of which appear only once. Donors each provided ten milliliters of peripheral blood. Sequenced: blood. This TCR was recovered from a man older than 75 in good health.

Here the CDR3 reads CASRFSGSSTGIDTQYF. CDR3 sequence (DNA): TGTGCCAGCAGATTTAGCGGGAGTTCGACTGGCATAGATACGCAGTATTTT. This chain joins TRBV27 and TRBJ2-3; 9 positions match TRBD2. The CDR3 has 17 amino acids. The germline CDR1 and CDR2 sequences are MNHEY and SMNVEV (reference sequence). J lost 5 bases, V lost 6 bases, and 15 bases had no gene match.